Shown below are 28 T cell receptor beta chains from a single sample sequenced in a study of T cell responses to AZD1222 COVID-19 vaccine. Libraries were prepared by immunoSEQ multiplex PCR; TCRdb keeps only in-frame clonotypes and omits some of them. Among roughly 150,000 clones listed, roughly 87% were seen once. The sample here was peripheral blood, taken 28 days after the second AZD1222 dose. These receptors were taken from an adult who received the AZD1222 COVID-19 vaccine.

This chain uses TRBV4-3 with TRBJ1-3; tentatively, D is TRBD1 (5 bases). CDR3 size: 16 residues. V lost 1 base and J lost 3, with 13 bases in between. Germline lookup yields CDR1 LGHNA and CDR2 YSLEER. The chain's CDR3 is CASSQVEGVVGNTIYF. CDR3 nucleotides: TGCGCCAGCAGCCAAGTGGAAGGGGTGGTTGGAAACACCATATATTTT.

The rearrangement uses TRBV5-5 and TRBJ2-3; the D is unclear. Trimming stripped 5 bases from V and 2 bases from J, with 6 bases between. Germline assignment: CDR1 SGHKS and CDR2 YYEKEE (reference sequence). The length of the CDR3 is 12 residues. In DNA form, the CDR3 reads TGTGCCAGCAGTGCAGTCACAGATACGCAGTATTTT. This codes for CASSAVTDTQYF.

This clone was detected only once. The chain's CDR3 is CASSPQDTVVRDTQYF. CDR3 nucleotide sequence: TGTGCCAGCTCACCACAGGACACAGTCGTAAGAGATACGCAGTATTTT. The gene calls are TRBV18 and TRBJ2-3; possible D gene TRBD1, 5 bases. The CDR3 extends over 16 amino acids. Trimming took off 1 base at V and 5 bases at J, with 16 bases between the two ends. CDR1 and CDR2 (germline): KGHSH, LQKENI.

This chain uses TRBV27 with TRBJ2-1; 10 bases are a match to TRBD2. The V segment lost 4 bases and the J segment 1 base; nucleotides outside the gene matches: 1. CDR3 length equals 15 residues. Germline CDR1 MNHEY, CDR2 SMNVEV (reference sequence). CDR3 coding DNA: TGTGCCAGCAGTTCGGGACTAGCGTCCTACAATGAGCAGTTCTTC. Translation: CASSSGLASYNEQFF.

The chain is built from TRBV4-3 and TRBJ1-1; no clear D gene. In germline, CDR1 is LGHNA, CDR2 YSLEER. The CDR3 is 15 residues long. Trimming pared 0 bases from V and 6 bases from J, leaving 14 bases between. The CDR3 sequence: CASSQDRGGAAEAFF. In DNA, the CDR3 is TGCGCCAGCAGCCAAGATAGAGGAGGAGCAGCTGAAGCTTTCTTT.

The CDR3 region has the DNA TGTGCCAGCAGCGTGCGAAGAGCGAACACCGGGGAGCTGTTTTTT. Its translation is CASSVRRANTGELFF. V and J are TRBV9 and TRBJ2-2; D not certain. Germline V gene lookup returns CDR1 SGDLS and CDR2 YYNGEE. V was clipped by 2 bases and J by 0 bases, with 8 bases between them. This CDR3 region has 15 residues.

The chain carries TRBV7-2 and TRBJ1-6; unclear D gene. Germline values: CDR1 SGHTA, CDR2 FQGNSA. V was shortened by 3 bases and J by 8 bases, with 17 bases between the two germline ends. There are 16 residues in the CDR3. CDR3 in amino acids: CASSLAPGRVDSPLHF. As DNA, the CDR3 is TGTGCCAGCAGCTTGGCCCCCGGTAGGGTTGATTCACCCCTCCACTTT.

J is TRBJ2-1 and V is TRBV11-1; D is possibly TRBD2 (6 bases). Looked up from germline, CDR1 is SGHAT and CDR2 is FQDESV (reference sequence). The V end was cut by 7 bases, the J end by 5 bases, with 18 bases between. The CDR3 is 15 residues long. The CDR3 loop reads CASTHTAGGNNEQFF. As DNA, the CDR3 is TGTGCCAGCACCCACACAGCGGGCGGCAACAATGAGCAGTTCTTC.

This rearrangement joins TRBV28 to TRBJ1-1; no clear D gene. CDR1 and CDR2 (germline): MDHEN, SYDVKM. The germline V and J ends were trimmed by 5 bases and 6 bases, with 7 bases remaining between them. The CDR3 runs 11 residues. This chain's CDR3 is CASSLESEAFF. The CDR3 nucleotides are TGTGCCAGCAGTCTGGAATCTGAAGCTTTCTTT.

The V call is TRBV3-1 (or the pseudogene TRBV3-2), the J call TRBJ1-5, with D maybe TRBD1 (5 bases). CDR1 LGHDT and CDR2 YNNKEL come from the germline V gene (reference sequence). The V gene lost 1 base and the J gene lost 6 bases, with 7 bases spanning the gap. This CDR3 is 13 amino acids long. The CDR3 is CASSQAQGQPQHF. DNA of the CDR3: TGTGCCAGCAGCCAAGCCCAGGGTCAGCCCCAGCATTTT.

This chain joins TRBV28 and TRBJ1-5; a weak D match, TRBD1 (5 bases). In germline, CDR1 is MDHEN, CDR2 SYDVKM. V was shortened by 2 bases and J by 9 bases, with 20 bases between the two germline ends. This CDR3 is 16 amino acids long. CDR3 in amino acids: CASSLGGGGEVAPQHF. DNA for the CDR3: TGTGCCAGCAGTTTAGGGGGGGGAGGGGAAGTAGCGCCCCAGCATTTT.

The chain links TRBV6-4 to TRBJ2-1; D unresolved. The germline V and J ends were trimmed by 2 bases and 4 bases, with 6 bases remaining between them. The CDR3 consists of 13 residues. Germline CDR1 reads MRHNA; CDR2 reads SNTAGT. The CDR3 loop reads CASSDGLYNEQFF. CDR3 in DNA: TGTGCCAGCAGTGACGGGTTGTACAATGAGCAGTTCTTC.

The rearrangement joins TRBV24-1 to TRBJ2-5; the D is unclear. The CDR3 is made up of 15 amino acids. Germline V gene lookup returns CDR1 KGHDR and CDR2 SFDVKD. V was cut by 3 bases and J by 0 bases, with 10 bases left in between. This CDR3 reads CATSDAQTYQETQYF. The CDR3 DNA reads TGTGCCACCAGTGATGCACAGACGTACCAAGAGACCCAGTACTTC.

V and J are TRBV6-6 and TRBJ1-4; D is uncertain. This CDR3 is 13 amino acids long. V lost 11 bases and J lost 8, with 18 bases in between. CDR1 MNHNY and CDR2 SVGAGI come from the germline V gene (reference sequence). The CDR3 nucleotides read TGTGCCTCGACCGGAGGCCGAGGGGAAAAACTGTTTTTT. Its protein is CASTGGRGEKLFF.

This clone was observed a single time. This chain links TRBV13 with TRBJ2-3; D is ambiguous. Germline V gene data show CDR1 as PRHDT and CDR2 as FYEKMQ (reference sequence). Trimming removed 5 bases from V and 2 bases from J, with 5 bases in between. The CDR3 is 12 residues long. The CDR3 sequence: CASSPTTDTQYF. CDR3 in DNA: TGTGCCAGCAGCCCAACCACAGATACGCAGTATTTT.

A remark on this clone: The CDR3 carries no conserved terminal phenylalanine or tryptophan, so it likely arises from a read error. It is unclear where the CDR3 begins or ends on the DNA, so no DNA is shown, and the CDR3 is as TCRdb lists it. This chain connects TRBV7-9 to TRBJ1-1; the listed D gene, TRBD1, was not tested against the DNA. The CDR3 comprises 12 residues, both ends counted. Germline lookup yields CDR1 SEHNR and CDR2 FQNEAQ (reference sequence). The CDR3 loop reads CASSLADRQGLN.

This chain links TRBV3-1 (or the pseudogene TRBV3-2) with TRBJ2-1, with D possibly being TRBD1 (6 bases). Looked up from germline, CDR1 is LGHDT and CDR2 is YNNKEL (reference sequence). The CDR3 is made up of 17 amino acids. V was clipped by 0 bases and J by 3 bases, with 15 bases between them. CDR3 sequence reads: CASSQDNPGANYNEQFF. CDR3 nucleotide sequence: TGTGCCAGCAGCCAAGACAACCCAGGGGCTAACTACAATGAGCAGTTCTTC.

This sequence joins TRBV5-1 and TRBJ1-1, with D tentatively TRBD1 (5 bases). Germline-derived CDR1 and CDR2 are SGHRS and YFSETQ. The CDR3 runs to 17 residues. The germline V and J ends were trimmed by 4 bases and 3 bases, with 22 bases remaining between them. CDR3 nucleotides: TGCGCCAGCAGCGCTGCACCCAAGGGGAGCCTTTACACTGAAGCTTTCTTT. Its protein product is CASSAAPKGSLYTEAFF.

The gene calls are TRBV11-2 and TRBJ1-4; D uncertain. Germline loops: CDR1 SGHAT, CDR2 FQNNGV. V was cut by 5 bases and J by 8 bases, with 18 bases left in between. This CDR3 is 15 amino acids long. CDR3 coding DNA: TGTGCCAGCAGCCCGCGCGCCCGGGGTCGAGAAAAACTGTTTTTT. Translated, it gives CASSPRARGREKLFF.

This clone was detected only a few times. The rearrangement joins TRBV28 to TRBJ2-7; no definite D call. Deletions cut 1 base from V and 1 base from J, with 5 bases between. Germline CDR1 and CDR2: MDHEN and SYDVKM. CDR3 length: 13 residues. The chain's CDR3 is CASSLFQSYEQYF. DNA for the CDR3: TGTGCCAGCAGTTTATTCCAGTCCTACGAGCAGTACTTC.

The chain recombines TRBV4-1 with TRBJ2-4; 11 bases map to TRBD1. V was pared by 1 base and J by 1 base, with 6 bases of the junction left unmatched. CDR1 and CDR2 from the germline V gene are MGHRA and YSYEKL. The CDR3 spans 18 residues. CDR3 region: CASSQAGQGASAKNIQYF. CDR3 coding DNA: TGCGCCAGCAGCCAAGCTGGACAGGGGGCTTCGGCCAAAAACATTCAGTACTTC.

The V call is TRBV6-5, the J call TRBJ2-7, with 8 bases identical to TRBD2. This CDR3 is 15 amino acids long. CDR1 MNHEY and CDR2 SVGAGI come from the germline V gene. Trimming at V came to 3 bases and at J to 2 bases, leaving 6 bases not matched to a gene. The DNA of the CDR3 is TGTGCCAGCAGTTATAGCGGGATTCAAGCCTACGAGCAGTACTTC. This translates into CASSYSGIQAYEQYF.

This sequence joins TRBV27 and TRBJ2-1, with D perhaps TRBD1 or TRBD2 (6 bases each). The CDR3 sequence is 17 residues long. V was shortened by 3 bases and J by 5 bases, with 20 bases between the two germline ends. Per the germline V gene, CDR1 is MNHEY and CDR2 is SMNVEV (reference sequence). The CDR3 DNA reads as TGTGCCAGCAGTTTCCCCGGGATGGAGGGGGTCCACAATGAGCAGTTCTTC. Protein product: CASSFPGMEGVHNEQFF.

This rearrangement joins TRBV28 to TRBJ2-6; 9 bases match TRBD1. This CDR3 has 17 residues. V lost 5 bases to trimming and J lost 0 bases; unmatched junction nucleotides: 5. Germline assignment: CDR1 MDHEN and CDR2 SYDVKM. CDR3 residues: CASSKGQGLSGANVLTF. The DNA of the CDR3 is TGTGCCAGCAGTAAGGGACAGGGCCTCTCTGGGGCCAACGTCCTGACTTTC.

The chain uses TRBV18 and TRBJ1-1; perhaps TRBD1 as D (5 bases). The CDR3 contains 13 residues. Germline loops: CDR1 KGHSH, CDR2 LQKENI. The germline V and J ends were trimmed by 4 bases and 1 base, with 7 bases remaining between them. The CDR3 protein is CASSQQANTEAFF. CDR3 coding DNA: TGTGCCAGCTCACAACAGGCGAACACTGAAGCTTTCTTT.

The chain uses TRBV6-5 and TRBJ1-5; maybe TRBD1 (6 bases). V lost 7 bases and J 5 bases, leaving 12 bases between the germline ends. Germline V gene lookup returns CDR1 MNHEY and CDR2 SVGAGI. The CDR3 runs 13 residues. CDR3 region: CASTGGTYQPQHF. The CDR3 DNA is TGTGCCAGCACTGGGGGCACTTATCAGCCCCAGCATTTT.

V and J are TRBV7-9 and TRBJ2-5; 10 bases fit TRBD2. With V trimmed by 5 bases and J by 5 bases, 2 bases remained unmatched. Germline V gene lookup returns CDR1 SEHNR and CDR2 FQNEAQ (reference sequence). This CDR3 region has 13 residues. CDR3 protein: CASSGSGRETQYF. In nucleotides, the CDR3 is TGTGCCAGCAGCGGTAGCGGGAGGGAGACCCAGTACTTC.

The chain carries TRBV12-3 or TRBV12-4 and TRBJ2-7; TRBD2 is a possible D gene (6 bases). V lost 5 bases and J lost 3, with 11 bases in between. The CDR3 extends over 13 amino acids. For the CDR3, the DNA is TGTGCCAGCAGTCGCGGGACCCGCTACGAGCAGTACTTC. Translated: CASSRGTRYEQYF.